This paragraph reports one T cell receptor (beta chain). Its antigen is not identified. These data are taken from a study of shared clonotypes between healthy human individuals. Study-wide background: CD8 memory received one plate per donor, CD8 naive two, CD4 memory three and CD4 naive three. Study-wide points: Naive subsets usually exceeded memory subsets in estimated richness. Blood alone was sampled, and tissue repertoires likely differ.

Donors were healthy HIV-negative adults without recent acute infections or vaccinations. Assay used: immunoSEQ multiplex PCR; TCRdb lists only in-frame clones, some missing. The sample lists more than 2,000,000 clones, over 85% occurring once. The sequence derives from a man aged 18 to 29 in good health. The sample consisted of naive CD4+ T cells sorted from blood. Subset in this sample: CD45RA+ positively selected.

The DNA of the CDR3 is TGTGCCAGCAGAGAGGGACTAGCGGGCCCCTACGAGCAGTACTTC. Amino acids: CASREGLAGPYEQYF. The chain carries TRBV2 and TRBJ2-7; 12 positions agree with TRBD2. Losses at the gene ends were 6 bases for V and 2 bases for J; bases not matched to a gene: 5. Germline CDR1 reads SNHLY; CDR2 reads FYNNEI. The CDR3 is 15 amino acids.